This T cell receptor (beta chain) was recovered during a study of T-cell memory formation after mild COVID-19. Study context: TCR clusters were largely donor specific.

Deletions cut 4 bases from V and 0 bases from J, with 12 bases between. The CDR3 consists of 15 residues. Sample barcodes and UMIs were carried by the TCR alpha and TCR beta cDNA libraries that 5'RACE generated with constant-segment primers. From the 5' RACE reads, TCRdb called clonotypes with MiXCR, one entry per CDR3 protein. This sample carries about 140,000 distinct CDR3 sequences, about 14% of them seen once, and the ten largest clones take roughly 14%. Source material: PBMCs or a T cell subset sorted from them (not recorded which). The V and J genes are TRBV12-3 or TRBV12-4 and TRBJ2-5, with D perhaps TRBD2 (6 bases). This clonotype originated in an adult woman who had mild COVID-19 (a few samples of this study predate the infection). Cell type and time point are not known. CDR3 sequence: CASSYQRAHQETQYF. CDR3 coding DNA: TGTGCCAGCAGTTACCAGCGGGCGCACCAAGAGACCCAGTACTTC.